This T cell receptor beta chain was sequenced in a study of beta chain features in type 1 diabetes. Study findings and constraints: Within the patient group, naive, central memory and Treg TCRB repertoires appeared more similar to each other than within healthy donors.

In regard to this clone: Its antigen is undetermined.

Expressed TCRB transcripts got sequenced, as all isolated RNA was reverse transcribed. Using immunoSEQ multiplex PCR, the repertoire was profiled, and TCRdb retains in-frame clones only, with some absent. This table holds over 350,000 clones, roughly 16% found once. Germline V gene sequence: CDR1 SQVTM, CDR2 ANQGSEA. CDR3 length: 14 amino acids. The V end was cut by 4 bases, the J end by 0 bases, with 10 bases between. The material sequenced was naive CD4+ T cells from blood. The chain is built from TRBV29-1 and TRBJ2-1, with a possible D match to TRBD2 (6 bases). The TCR sequence derives from a woman aged 18-29 years in good health. The CDR3 nucleotides are TGCAGCGTTGCGGAGCGGGCCTCCTACAATGAGCAGTTCTTC. Amino acid sequence: CSVAERASYNEQFF.